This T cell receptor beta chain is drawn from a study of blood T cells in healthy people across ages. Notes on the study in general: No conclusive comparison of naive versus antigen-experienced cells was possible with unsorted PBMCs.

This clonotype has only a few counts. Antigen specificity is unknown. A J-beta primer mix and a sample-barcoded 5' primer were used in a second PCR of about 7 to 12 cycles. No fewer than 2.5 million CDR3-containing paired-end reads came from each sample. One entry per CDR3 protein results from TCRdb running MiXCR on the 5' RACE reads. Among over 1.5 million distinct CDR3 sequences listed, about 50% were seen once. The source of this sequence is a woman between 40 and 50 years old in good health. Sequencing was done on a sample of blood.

CDR3 in DNA: TGCGCCAGCAGCCAAGTGGGGGACCACGAGCAGTACTTC. Its protein is CASSQVGDHEQYF. The chain employs TRBV4-1 and TRBJ2-7, with D tentatively TRBD1 or TRBD2 (5 bases each). Trimming removed 1 base from V and 5 bases from J, with 9 bases in between. The CDR3 loop spans 13 amino acids. CDR1 is MGHRA, CDR2 YSYEKL, per germline.